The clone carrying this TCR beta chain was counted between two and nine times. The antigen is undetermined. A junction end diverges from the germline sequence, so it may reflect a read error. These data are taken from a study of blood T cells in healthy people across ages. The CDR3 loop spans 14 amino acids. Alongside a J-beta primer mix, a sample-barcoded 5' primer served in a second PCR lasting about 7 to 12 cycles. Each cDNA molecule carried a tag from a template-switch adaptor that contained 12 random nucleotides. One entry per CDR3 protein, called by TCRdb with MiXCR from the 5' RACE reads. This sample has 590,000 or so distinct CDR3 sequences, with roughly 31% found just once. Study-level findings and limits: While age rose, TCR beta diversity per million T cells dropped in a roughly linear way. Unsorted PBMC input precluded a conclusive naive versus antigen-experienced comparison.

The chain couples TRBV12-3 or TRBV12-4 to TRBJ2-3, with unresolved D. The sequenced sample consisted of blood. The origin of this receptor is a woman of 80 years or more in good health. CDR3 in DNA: TGTGCCAGCAGTTTAGGAGTGCCCGCAGATGCGCAGTATTTT. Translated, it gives CASSLGVPADAQYF.